Listed below are T cell receptor beta chains from one sample, sequenced in a study of T cell responses to AZD1222 COVID-19 vaccine. The data were produced by immunoSEQ multiplex PCR, yet TCRdb's version contains in-frame clones alone and is incomplete. The sample holds 150,000 to 200,000 clones, approximately 90% seen once. The sequencing here drew on peripheral blood, taken on day 0 of AZD1222 vaccination. These receptors originate from an adult in good health. CDR3s include the opening cysteine and the closing phenylalanine or tryptophan.

V gene,CDR3 protein
TRBV5-4,CASRRTGAYEQYF
TRBV6-5,CASGQGTEAFF
TRBV2,CASSEGPYNEQFF
TRBV28,CASSLLGVLNEQYF
TRBV5-1,CASSLERGVDEQFF
TRBV12-1,CASSPEGGRRNFLFNEQFF
TRBV9,CASSGSGRDYNEQFF
TRBV30,CAWLDRQGNEKLFF
TRBV19,CASSDTSKDTQYF
TRBV24-1,CATSDFLDGGYSYNSPLHF
TRBV12-3/TRBV12-4,CASSLGHYEQYF
TRBV7-2,CATSEQRGLGYTF
TRBV27,CASASDRAGTEAFF
TRBV7-2,CASSLPTQAPEAFF
TRBV29-1,CSVLVSGKLFF
TRBV3-1/TRBV3-2,CASSPGPTTGSLLGGYTF
TRBV5-6,CASSWDRGLGEQYF
TRBV19,CASSIGAGVSGELFF
TRBV10-1,CASPKGTSFANEQFF
TRBV5-6,CASSLRTVDTGNTIYF
TRBV6-6,CASSYNTGELFF
TRBV5-6,CASSLSSRGSGNTIYF
TRBV2,CASSEGTSPLLTDTQYF
TRBV30,CAWSVGGASTDTQYF
TRBV29-1,CSVILGRGENTEAFF
TRBV18,CASSPSQEYRGRGEAFF
TRBV4-3,CASSQLQGQMNTEAFF
TRBV4-3,CASSHFDRGTAAEQYF
TRBV15,CATSRVFQDSGYTF
TRBV12-5,CASGTGNSPLHF
TRBV19,CASKGQGGTGNQPQHF
TRBV5-6,CASSLGQGSQPQHF
TRBV5-6,CASSGGPYNEQFF
TRBV18,CASSLNPGYTYNEQFF
TRBV7-2,CASSLATSGTYEQYF
TRBV7-8,CASSQLGQQLNTEAFF
TRBV12-5,CASGLVRDRADEQFF
TRBV9,CASSVEAESSYEQYF
TRBV11-2,CASYAGRAEAFF
TRBV7-3,CASSSGRGGTGELFF
TRBV7-9,CASSLGGRTLSNQPQHF
TRBV19,CASSREGSRTEAFF
TRBV28,CASSPGLSSSYEQYF
TRBV30,CAWTPDPLGEQFF
TRBV7-2,CASSRREGYGYTF
TRBV3-1/TRBV3-2,CASSRSGVEQYF
TRBV2,CASSGGTGPLGYTF
TRBV7-2,CASRRTAYNEQFF
TRBV19,CASSMYGGSNTEAFF
TRBV5-1,CASSLGLAGGYNEQFF
TRBV24-1,CATSDPSGGAERNEQFF
TRBV6-1,CASSEGQGGDTEAFF
TRBV2,CASAHSHPKTGGNTEAFF
TRBV6-6,CASSYPTSSGTSGRAGLSYEQYF